A selection of T cell receptor beta chains follows, all from one sample in a study of response to subunit inactivated influenza vaccine. A single record per CDR3 protein comes from TCRdb applying MiXCR to the RT-PCR reads. The data show more than 500,000 distinct CDR3 sequences, approximately 10% seen once. These same records also appear under a second study, on T cells expressing NK-cell markers.

Sequencing used PBMCs from blood, obtained on the day of vaccination. All receptors derive from a man in his fifties or sixties who received an inactivated influenza vaccine. Each CDR3 is given with its conserved first and last residue. A D gene is named only where the DNA matches it firmly. Some rows mark clone size as missing; the rest say once, few, many or name a class of expanded clone.

TRBV29-1	-	few	TRBJ2-2	CSVGIANTGELFF	TGCAGCGTTGGCATCGCGAACACCGGGGAGCTGTTTTTT
TRBV28	-	-	TRBJ1-1	CAGVVEAFF	TGTGCCGGTGTAGTTGAAGCTTTCTTT
TRBV10-3	TRBD2	many	TRBJ2-1	CAISEGKSGRLLYNEQFF	TGTGCCATCAGTGAAGGTAAGAGCGGGAGACTACTTTACAATGAGCAGTTCTTC
TRBV3-1	-	-	TRBJ1-2	CASSPTIDYGYTF	TGTGCCAGCAGCCCCACCATCGACTATGGCTACACCTTC
TRBV12-3/TRBV12-4	-	-	TRBJ1-5	CASGWTAHYQPQHF	TGTGCCAGCGGTTGGACAGCCCATTATCAGCCCCAGCATTTT
TRBV28	-	few	TRBJ2-2	CASSLWGTGNTGELFF	TGTGCCAGCAGTTTATGGGGGACTGGAAACACCGGGGAGCTGTTTTTT
TRBV10-3	-	-	TRBJ2-2	CAINKGAGATGELFF	TGTGCCATCAATAAGGGTGCAGGAGCCACCGGGGAGCTGTTTTTT
TRBV29-1	TRBD1	many	TRBJ2-5	CSAGQGEETQYF	TGCAGCGCTGGACAGGGCGAGGAGACCCAGTACTTC
TRBV12-3/TRBV12-4	-	many	TRBJ2-3	CASSFGGRSDTQYF	TGTGCCAGCAGTTTCGGGGGCAGGTCAGATACGCAGTATTTT
TRBV19	-	few	TRBJ1-5	CASSVQGNQPQHF	TGTGCCAGTAGTGTACAGGGAAATCAGCCCCAGCATTTT
TRBV20-1	-	few	TRBJ1-1	CSARGAASGNTEAFF	TGCAGTGCTAGAGGGGCTGCGAGCGGAAACACTGAAGCTTTCTTT
TRBV7-2	TRBD1	few	TRBJ2-7	CASSYDRDGYEQYF	TGTGCCAGCAGCTACGACAGGGACGGATACGAGCAGTACTTC
TRBV15	TRBD2	few	TRBJ2-5	CATSRELAGETQYF	TGTGCCACCAGCAGAGAACTAGCGGGTGAGACCCAGTACTTC
TRBV6-1	-	many	TRBJ2-1	CASSPGHLSYNEQFF	TGTGCCAGCAGTCCGGGACATCTCTCCTACAATGAGCAGTTCTTC
TRBV11-2	TRBD1	-	TRBJ2-5	CASSTRPRGQETQYF	TGTGCCAGCAGCACAAGACCCCGGGGACAGGAGACCCAGTACTTC
TRBV4-1	-	-	TRBJ2-7	CASSQHTGSGYEQYF	TGCGCCAGCAGCCAACATACAGGGTCGGGGTACGAGCAGTACTTC
TRBV9	TRBD2	few	TRBJ2-1	CASSASGRDSYNEQFF	TGTGCCAGCAGCGCTAGCGGGAGGGATTCCTACAATGAGCAGTTCTTC
TRBV9	TRBD2	-	TRBJ2-2	CASSPWGLAGTGELFF	TGTGCCAGCAGCCCCTGGGGACTAGCGGGCACCGGGGAGCTGTTTTTT
TRBV11-1	TRBD2	few	TRBJ2-2	CASSRGTSFTGELFF	TGTGCCAGCAGCAGAGGGACTAGTTTCACCGGGGAGCTGTTTTTT
TRBV4-1	-	few	TRBJ2-6	CASSQGPKFGANVLTF	TGCGCCAGCAGCCAAGGGCCTAAGTTTGGGGCCAACGTCCTGACTTTC
TRBV18	-	-	TRBJ2-5	CASSPRGPPQETQYF	TGTGCCAGCTCACCACGAGGGCCACCTCAAGAGACCCAGTACTTC
TRBV7-9	TRBD2	-	TRBJ2-1	CASRLAGVSANEQFF	TGTGCCAGCAGACTAGCGGGAGTTTCCGCCAATGAGCAGTTCTTC
TRBV28	-	-	TRBJ2-1	CASSLAPSQRNEQFF	TGTGCCAGCAGTTTAGCGCCTAGCCAGCGCAATGAGCAGTTCTTC
TRBV6-5	-	many	TRBJ1-2	CASSYWGGGYTF	TGTGCCAGCAGTTACTGGGGGGGCGGCTACACCTTC
TRBV11-2	TRBD2	-	TRBJ2-5	CASSLVASGETQYF	TGTGCCAGCAGCTTAGTAGCTAGCGGAGAGACCCAGTACTTC
TRBV7-2	TRBD2	few	TRBJ2-1	CASRIDSGSRNEQFF	TGTGCCAGCAGGATTGACAGCGGGAGCAGGAATGAGCAGTTCTTC
TRBV20-1	TRBD1	few	TRBJ2-3	CSGSGTGSDTQYF	TGCAGTGGCTCCGGGACAGGCTCAGATACGCAGTATTTT
TRBV12-3/TRBV12-4	-	few	TRBJ1-3	CASKNALSGNTIYF	TGTGCCAGCAAAAATGCCCTCTCTGGAAACACCATATATTTT
TRBV7-8	-	few	TRBJ2-1	CASSLYQGSSYNEQFF	TGTGCCAGCAGCTTATATCAGGGGTCATCCTACAATGAGCAGTTCTTC
TRBV27	TRBD1	-	TRBJ2-7	CASHDRGNSYEQYF	TGTGCCAGCCACGACAGGGGGAATTCCTACGAGCAGTACTTC
TRBV10-3	-	few	TRBJ2-7	CAISEGGAPYEQYF	TGTGCCATCAGTGAGGGGGGGGCGCCCTACGAGCAGTACTTC
TRBV28	-	few	TRBJ2-1	CASSLSGLSFGNEQFF	TGTGCCAGCAGTTTATCAGGACTAAGTTTCGGGAATGAGCAGTTCTTC
TRBV12-3/TRBV12-4	-	many	TRBJ1-5	CASSRQDIQPQHF	TGTGCCAGCAGCCGACAGGATATTCAGCCCCAGCATTTT
TRBV11-2	-	-	TRBJ2-7	CASSSAYNGEEQYF	TGTGCCAGCAGCTCAGCATACAATGGGGAAGAGCAGTACTTC
TRBV12-3/TRBV12-4	-	few	TRBJ1-1	CASSPAGWTEAFF	TGTGCCAGCAGCCCGGCAGGGTGGACTGAAGCTTTCTTT
TRBV12-3/TRBV12-4	TRBD1	-	TRBJ2-5	CASSSQGALQETQYF	TGTGCCAGCAGTTCCCAGGGGGCTTTACAAGAGACCCAGTACTTC
TRBV5-1	TRBD1	few	TRBJ2-3	CASSWPTGGGTDTQYF	TGCGCCAGCAGCTGGCCGACAGGGGGTGGCACAGATACGCAGTATTTT
TRBV5-1	-	many	TRBJ1-2	CASSPALGDYGYTF	TGCGCCAGCAGCCCAGCCCTGGGAGACTATGGCTACACCTTC
TRBV9	-	-	TRBJ1-1	CASSAPVHRTNTEAFF	TGTGCCAGCAGCGCCCCCGTCCACAGGACGAACACTGAAGCTTTCTTT
TRBV24-1	-	few	TRBJ2-2	CATEGPPSDTGELFF	TGTGCCACCGAGGGTCCCCCGTCCGACACCGGGGAGCTGTTTTTT
TRBV5-1	TRBD1	few	TRBJ2-3	CASSLAGGQVTDTQYF	TGCGCCAGCAGCTTGGCCGGGGGACAGGTCACAGATACGCAGTATTTT
TRBV20-1	-	few	TRBJ2-1	CSAKRFDLVNEQFF	TGCAGTGCAAAAAGGTTCGACCTTGTAAATGAGCAGTTCTTC
TRBV6-1	-	few	TRBJ2-5	CASSERQGGQETQYF	TGTGCCAGCAGTGAACGGCAGGGGGGCCAAGAGACCCAGTACTTC
TRBV2	-	many	TRBJ1-3	CASSVSGASGNTIYF	TGTGCCAGCAGTGTTTCGGGGGCAAGTGGAAACACCATATATTTT
TRBV12-3/TRBV12-4	-	few	TRBJ1-2	CASSQTLGQNGYTF	TGTGCCAGCAGCCAAACCCTAGGACAAAACGGCTACACCTTC
TRBV3-1	TRBD1	few	TRBJ2-2	CASSQVTRGHATGELFF	TGTGCCAGCAGCCAAGTGACCAGGGGGCATGCTACCGGGGAGCTGTTTTTT
TRBV24-1	TRBD2	-	TRBJ2-2	CATSDLTSGNANTGELFF	TGTGCCACCAGTGATTTGACTAGCGGGAACGCGAACACCGGGGAGCTGTTTTTT
TRBV20-1	TRBD1	few	TRBJ2-7	CSALRDREVHEQYF	TGCAGTGCCCTGCGGGACAGGGAAGTCCACGAGCAGTACTTC
TRBV4-2	-	few	TRBJ2-3	CASRGMGTDTQYF	TGTGCCAGCAGAGGAATGGGCACAGATACGCAGTATTTT
TRBV4-3	TRBD1	once	TRBJ2-7	CASSQDRQGVYEQYF	TGCGCCAGCAGCCAAGATAGACAGGGAGTCTACGAGCAGTACTTC
TRBV4-2	-	-	TRBJ1-4	CASAPWSRVGEKLFF	TGTGCCAGCGCCCCATGGTCCAGGGTGGGTGAAAAACTGTTTTTT
TRBV6-1	TRBD1	-	TRBJ2-7	CASSSPFGTGLWEQYF	TGTGCCAGCAGTAGCCCGTTCGGGACAGGGTTATGGGAGCAGTACTTC
TRBV20-1	-	few	TRBJ2-2	CSARPGITYHTGELFF	TGCAGTGCTCGACCGGGGATCACATACCACACCGGGGAGCTGTTTTTT
TRBV29-1	TRBD1	-	TRBJ2-3	CSTTPRGSSDTQYF	TGCAGCACCACCCCCAGGGGGAGTTCAGATACGCAGTATTTT
TRBV20-1	-	-	TRBJ1-2	CSAKTYRDGYTF	TGCAGTGCCAAGACATACAGAGATGGCTACACCTTC
TRBV12-3/TRBV12-4	TRBD1	few	TRBJ1-1	CASSQNPGGGTEAFF	TGTGCCAGCAGTCAAAATCCAGGGGGGGGGACTGAAGCTTTCTTT
TRBV20-1	-	-	TRBJ2-5	CSARDWGRTQETQYF	TGCAGTGCTAGAGATTGGGGACGGACCCAAGAGACCCAGTACTTC
TRBV7-9	-	few	TRBJ1-4	CASSSRPGNEKLFF	TGTGCCAGCAGCTCTCGACCGGGAAATGAAAAACTGTTTTTT
TRBV6-2/TRBV6-3	-	few	TRBJ2-2	CASTAVGGRELFF	TGTGCCAGCACCGCGGTCGGGGGCCGGGAGCTGTTTTTT